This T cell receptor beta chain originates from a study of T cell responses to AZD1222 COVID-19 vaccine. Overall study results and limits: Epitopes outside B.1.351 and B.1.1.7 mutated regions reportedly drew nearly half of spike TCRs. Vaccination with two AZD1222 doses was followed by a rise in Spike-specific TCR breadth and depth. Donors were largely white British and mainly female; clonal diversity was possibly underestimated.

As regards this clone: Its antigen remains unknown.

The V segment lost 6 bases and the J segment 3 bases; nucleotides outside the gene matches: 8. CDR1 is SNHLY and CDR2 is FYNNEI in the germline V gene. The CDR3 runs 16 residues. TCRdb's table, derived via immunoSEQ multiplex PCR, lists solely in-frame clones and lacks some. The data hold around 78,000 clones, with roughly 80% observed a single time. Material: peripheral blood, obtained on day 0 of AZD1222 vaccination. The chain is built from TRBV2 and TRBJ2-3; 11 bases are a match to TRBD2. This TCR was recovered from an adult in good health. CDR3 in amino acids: CASRLRASGRTDTQYF. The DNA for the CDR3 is TGTGCCAGCAGGCTCCGGGCTAGCGGGAGGACAGATACGCAGTATTTT.